The 9 T cell receptor beta chains below were found in one sample sequenced in a study of glioma-infiltrating T cells. Amplification of TCR alpha and beta CDR3 regions from RNA used iRepertoire nested multiplex PCR. TCRdb reprocessed the multiplex PCR reads via MiXCR and lists one record per CDR3 protein. The sample shows fewer than 500,000 distinct CDR3 sequences, 35% to 45% of them seen only once. The sample consisted of glioma tissue, nonneoplastic brain tissue, or PBMCs (not recorded which). The receptors were gathered from a human donor with low-grade glioma or glioblastoma, undergoing nonglioma brain surgery, or in good health (not recorded which).

In this sample, this clonotype turned up a few times. The chain employs TRBV10-3 and TRBJ2-7; possible D gene TRBD2, 5 bases. Germline V CDR1 and CDR2: ENHRY, SYGVKD. V lost 9 bases and J 6 bases, leaving 18 bases between the germline ends. The CDR3 runs to 13 residues. CDR3 sequence reads: CAMAGDTRGEQYF. The CDR3 DNA is TGTGCCATGGCGGGCGATACACGGGGCGAGCAGTACTTC.

The chain has TRBV15 and TRBJ2-1; D gene uncertain. CDR3 length equals 15 residues. CDR1 is LNHNV and CDR2 is YYDKDF in the germline V gene (reference sequence). Trimming pared 0 bases from V and 4 bases from J, leaving 10 bases between. The CDR3 reads CATSRDTNRYNEQFF. CDR3 in DNA: TGTGCCACCAGCAGAGATACGAACAGATACAATGAGCAGTTCTTC.

This clonotype was seen only once. A much larger clone lies one base from this, so it may be a read error. CDR3 region: CASSYWTTSGSSYEQYF. The CDR3 DNA reads as TGTGCCAGCAGTTATTGGACTACTAGCGGGAGCTCCTACGAGCAGTACTTC. The chain uses TRBV6-2 or TRBV6-3 and TRBJ2-7; 11 nucleotides match TRBD2. The CDR3 is 17 amino acids. V lost 3 bases and J lost 0; bases outside the gene matches: 7. CDR1 is MNHEY and CDR2 is SVGEGT in the germline V gene.

The chain combines TRBV25-1 with TRBJ2-1, with 8 nucleotides matching TRBD1. Germline CDR1 and CDR2: MGHDK and SYGVNS. The CDR3 length is 15 residues. The V segment lost 5 bases and the J segment 0 bases; nucleotides outside the gene matches: 3. This CDR3 is CASSRTGNSYNEQFF. CDR3 nucleotide sequence: TGTGCCAGCAGTCGGACAGGGAACTCCTACAATGAGCAGTTCTTC.

This clonotype was seen only a few times. The chain is built from TRBV7-2 and TRBJ2-5; 7 bases align to TRBD2. After removal of 6 bases from V and 2 bases from J, the junction contained 6 bases not matched to a gene. The CDR3 is 14 amino acids. Per the germline V gene, CDR1 is SGHTA and CDR2 is FQGNSA. The CDR3 DNA follows: TGTGCCAGCAGTTTTAGCGGGTTTCAAGAGACCCAGTACTTC. Its translation: CASSFSGFQETQYF.

This clonotype was observed a handful of times. This chain connects TRBV7-2 to TRBJ2-7; D might be TRBD1 or TRBD2, each matching 5 bases. CDR3 size: 18 residues. Trimming removed 0 bases at V and 2 bases at J, with 20 bases between. Germline assignment: CDR1 SGHTA and CDR2 FQGNSA. The CDR3 sequence: CASSLALRGQGRAYEQYF. The CDR3 DNA sequence: TGTGCCAGCAGCTTAGCGCTTAGGGGTCAGGGACGAGCCTACGAGCAGTACTTC.

The chain has TRBV12-3 or TRBV12-4 and TRBJ2-1; D possibly corresponds to TRBD1 (6 bases). V gave up 7 bases and J gave up 3 bases, with 10 bases separating them. CDR3 size: 13 residues. The DNA of the CDR3 is TGTGCCAGCAACCTGGACAGCTACAATGAGCAGTTCTTC. It is translated as CASNLDSYNEQFF.

This clonotype has a handful of counts. The chain carries TRBV6-6 and TRBJ1-1; D ambiguous. Trimming pared 2 bases from V and 1 base from J, leaving 8 bases between. In germline, CDR1 is MNHNY, CDR2 SVGAGI (reference sequence). The CDR3 spans 14 residues. CDR3 sequence (DNA): TGTGCCAGCAGTTACCCGGACCGGAACACTGAAGCTTTCTTT. It translates to CASSYPDRNTEAFF.

With regard to this clonotype: With a much larger clone just one base away, this may be a read error. V is TRBV20-1 and J is TRBJ1-1; TRBD1 aligns across 9 bases. Trimming cost V 4 bases and J 1 base; bases outside gene matches: 4. Germline CDR1 reads DFQATT; CDR2 reads SNEGSKA (reference sequence). The CDR3 loop spans 14 amino acids. The CDR3 protein is CSATSDRGNTEAFF. CDR3 nucleotide sequence: TGCAGTGCTACCTCGGACAGGGGGAACACTGAAGCTTTCTTT.